The 32 T cell receptor beta chains below all came from one sample that was sequenced in a study of identical twins. TCRdb reanalysed the 5' RACE reads using MiXCR and keeps one entry per CDR3 protein. The sample carries under 450,000 distinct CDR3 sequences, around 18% recorded once. Sequenced sample: naive T cells sorted from blood. These receptors were obtained from a man aged 50 to 59 in good health.

The rearrangement links TRBV28 to TRBJ2-3; 11 bases fit TRBD1. V was clipped by 10 bases and J by 7 bases; unmatched bases: 10. The length of the CDR3 is 14 residues. Germline V gene data show CDR1 as MDHEN and CDR2 as SYDVKM. CDR3 nucleotides: TGTGCCATCAGAGCCGGACAGGGGGCGAATACGCAGTATTTT. It is translated as CAIRAGQGANTQYF.

The chain employs TRBV27 and TRBJ1-5, with TRBD1 identical over 10 bases. The V and J ends lost 6 bases and 2 bases, in that order; junction bases with no gene match: 4. Germline V CDR1 and CDR2: MNHEY, SMNVEV (reference sequence). The CDR3 is 15 residues long. The CDR3 sequence is CASRMGQGRNQPQHF. CDR3 nucleotide sequence: TGTGCCAGCAGGATGGGACAGGGGCGCAATCAGCCCCAGCATTTT.

The chain employs TRBV12-3 or TRBV12-4 and TRBJ1-2, with D possibly being TRBD1 (5 bases). The CDR3 is 14 amino acids. Trimming pared 5 bases from V and 2 bases from J, leaving 12 bases between. CDR3 coding DNA: TGTGCCAGCAGTCCCCAGGGTTCCAACTATGGCTACACCTTC. It is translated as CASSPQGSNYGYTF.

This clonotype has at least ten counts. The chain is built from TRBV28 and TRBJ2-7; 16 bases are shared with TRBD2. Germline V lookup: CDR1 MDHEN, CDR2 SYDVKM. This CDR3 has 20 residues. J was trimmed by 4 bases and V by 1 base; bases with no gene match: 13. CDR3 nucleotide sequence: TGTGCCAGCAGTTTATCCCCGGGGACTAGCGGGAGGGCCCGTTTTTACGAGCAGTACTTC. Residues: CASSLSPGTSGRARFYEQYF.

Concerning this clonotype itself: Because the CDR3's place on the DNA is in doubt, the DNA is left out and the CDR3 is given as listed by TCRdb. The CDR3 loop reads CASSLFLSDTQYF. The gene calls are TRBV28 and TRBJ2-3; no DNA check was done on the table's D call, TRBD1. Per the germline V gene, CDR1 is MDHEN and CDR2 is SYDVKM. The CDR3 spans 13 amino acids, including both terminal residues.

This clonotype has ten or more counts. This chain links TRBV28 with TRBJ2-1; TRBD2 aligns across 9 bases. This CDR3 has 16 residues. CDR1 is MDHEN, CDR2 SYDVKM, per germline. V dropped 5 bases and J dropped 5; count of bases not matched to a gene: 10. The CDR3 region has the DNA TGTGCCAGCAGTCTCACCCTAGCGGGAAACCACAATGAGCAGTTCTTC. This sequence encodes CASSLTLAGNHNEQFF.

At least ten counts were recorded for this clonotype. V and J are TRBV5-1 and TRBJ2-7; 7 bases are a match to TRBD2. CDR1 is SGHRS and CDR2 is YFSETQ in the germline V gene. The CDR3 runs to 16 residues. V was clipped by 4 bases and J by 4 bases; unmatched bases: 14. DNA for the CDR3: TGCGCCAGCAGCGGCGGTTTCGGGGGGAGTCCTTACGAGCAGTACTTC. It encodes CASSGGFGGSPYEQYF.

This clonotype was counted many times. This chain connects TRBV10-3 to TRBJ2-1; the D gene is possibly TRBD1 (6 bases). The V and J ends lost 5 bases and 8 bases respectively, with 19 bases between them. Germline assignment: CDR1 ENHRY and CDR2 SYGVKD. The CDR3 totals 15 residues. The CDR3 sequence: CAISRGGTNIDEQFF. The CDR3 coding sequence is TGTGCCATCAGTCGGGGTGGGACAAATATAGATGAGCAGTTCTTC.

This clonotype turned up a few times. DNA for the CDR3: TGTGCCAGCAGCTTATCGTGGGCCCAAGAGACCCAGTACTTC. It codes for CASSLSWAQETQYF. The chain carries TRBV7-2 and TRBJ2-5, with D hard to call. V was shortened by 2 bases and J by 1 base, with 8 bases between the two germline ends. The CDR3 is made up of 14 amino acids. Germline V CDR1 and CDR2: SGHTA, FQGNSA.

This clonotype has a handful of counts. The CDR3 is CASSNGARAYEQYF. DNA for the CDR3: TGTGCCAGCTCGAACGGGGCCAGGGCCTACGAGCAGTACTTC. The chain couples TRBV6-1 to TRBJ2-7; D possibly uses TRBD1 or TRBD2 (5 bases each). With 8 bases removed from V and 2 bases from J, the gap between germline ends came to 16 bases. Germline lookup yields CDR1 MNHNS and CDR2 SASEGT. This CDR3 comprises 14 residues.

This clonotype was seen just once. The chain recombines TRBV18 with TRBJ2-7; 7 bases agree with TRBD1. CDR1 KGHSH and CDR2 LQKENI come from the germline V gene. V gave up 2 bases and J gave up 3 bases; unmatched junction bases: 7. The CDR3 runs 15 residues. The CDR3 is CASSPETGKRYEQYF. CDR3 coding DNA: TGTGCCAGCTCACCAGAGACAGGGAAGCGCTACGAGCAGTACTTC.

The CDR3 here is CASSESGGSGQPQHF. CDR3 DNA sequence: TGTGCCAGCAGTGAGTCAGGGGGCTCGGGTCAGCCCCAGCATTTT. V is TRBV6-1 and J is TRBJ1-5, with 8 bases identical to TRBD1. The CDR3 loop spans 15 amino acids. Looked up from germline, CDR1 is MNHNS and CDR2 is SASEGT. With 3 bases clipped from V and 6 bases from J, the junction kept 7 bases outside the gene matches.

V is TRBV20-1 and J is TRBJ2-5; TRBD1 matches 9 bases. V shed 3 bases, J shed 2 bases, and the junction held 10 bases outside the gene matches. The germline CDR1 and CDR2 sequences are DFQATT and SNEGSKA (reference sequence). The CDR3 runs 16 residues. CDR3 region: CSASPHWDRAQETQYF. DNA of the CDR3: TGCAGTGCTAGTCCTCATTGGGACAGGGCGCAAGAGACCCAGTACTTC.

This clonotype has just a few counts. V usage is TRBV5-1 and J usage is TRBJ2-3; TRBD1 is a possible D gene (5 bases). The length of the CDR3 is 14 residues. V shed 2 bases and J shed 2 bases, with 9 bases lying between them. CDR1 is SGHRS, CDR2 YFSETQ, per germline. The CDR3 protein is CASSLMTATDTQYF. In DNA, the CDR3 is TGCGCCAGCAGCTTAATGACAGCCACAGATACGCAGTATTTT.

This clonotype has just a few counts. The chain links TRBV29-1 to TRBJ2-1, with a tentative D call TRBD2 (5 bases). The CDR3 is made up of 14 amino acids. The ends were cut back, 7 bases at V and 1 base at J, with 14 bases in the middle. The V gene's germline CDR1 is SQVTM and CDR2 ANQGSEA. CDR3 amino acids: CSAVTGSSYNEQFF. The CDR3 bases are TGCAGCGCAGTGACGGGGAGTTCCTACAATGAGCAGTTCTTC.

Only a few counts were recorded for this clonotype. This chain joins TRBV24-1 and TRBJ2-3; 10 nucleotides align to TRBD1. The length of the CDR3 is 15 residues. Trimming took 6 bases from V and 4 from J; bases not matched to a gene: 6. In germline, CDR1 is KGHDR, CDR2 SFDVKD. Here the CDR3 DNA reads TGTGCCACCAGTTATGAGACAGGGGGCGCAGATACGCAGTATTTT. It is translated as CATSYETGGADTQYF.

This clonotype showed up just a few times. This CDR3 is CASSADRGRSYEQYF. CDR3 DNA sequence: TGTGCCAGCAGCGCGGACAGGGGGCGATCTTACGAGCAGTACTTC. The rearrangement joins TRBV5-6 to TRBJ2-7; 11 nucleotides align to TRBD1. Germline V gene data show CDR1 as SGHDT and CDR2 as YYEEEE. Trimming at V came to 4 bases and at J to 4 bases, leaving 7 bases not matched to a gene. The CDR3 is 15 residues long.

CDR3 in amino acids: CSARGLAGASDTQYF. The DNA for the CDR3 is TGCAGTGCTAGAGGACTAGCGGGGGCCTCAGATACGCAGTATTTT. V and J are TRBV20-1 and TRBJ2-3; 12 bases align to TRBD2. Germline V gene sequence: CDR1 DFQATT, CDR2 SNEGSKA (reference sequence). V was clipped by 1 base and J by 4 bases; unmatched bases: 3. The CDR3 loop spans 15 amino acids.

V gene TRBV28 combines with J gene TRBJ2-5, with D hard to call. V was shortened by 2 bases and J by 5 bases, with 12 bases between the two germline ends. This CDR3 has 14 residues. The germline V gene has CDR1 MDHEN and CDR2 SYDVKM. Written as DNA, the CDR3 is TGTGCCAGCAGTTTACCCTCCCTATTGGAGACCCAGTACTTC. This encodes CASSLPSLLETQYF.

The genes are TRBV12-3 or TRBV12-4 and TRBJ1-2, with 7 bases identical to TRBD1. V gave up 6 bases and J gave up 5 bases; unmatched junction bases: 9. The CDR3 extends over 14 amino acids. The CDR3 coding sequence is TGTGCCAGCAGCTCGAGGACAGGCGTGTATGGCTACACCTTC. It specifies CASSSRTGVYGYTF.

The sample holds a few counts of this clonotype. The rearrangement links TRBV20-1 to TRBJ2-7, with TRBD2 matching 9 bases. CDR1 DFQATT and CDR2 SNEGSKA come from the germline V gene (reference sequence). V lost 6 bases and J lost 2; bases outside the gene matches: 8. The CDR3 length is 14 residues. As DNA, the CDR3 is TGCAGTGCCCGGACTAGCGAGATAACCTACGAGCAGTACTTC. Its translation is CSARTSEITYEQYF.

This clonotype has just a few counts. The chain has TRBV11-2 and TRBJ2-4; no clear D gene. With 5 bases removed from V and 1 base from J, the gap between germline ends came to 15 bases. The CDR3 is 16 amino acids. Germline-derived CDR1 and CDR2 are SGHAT and FQNNGV. The CDR3 DNA sequence: TGTGCCAGCAGCCCCCGTCGGGTGTCGGCCAAAAACATTCAGTACTTC. Its protein product is CASSPRRVSAKNIQYF. The whole variable domain, filled in from reference TRBV11-2 and TRBJ2-4, reads EAGVAQSPRYKIIEKRQSVAFWCNPISGHATLYWYQQILGQGPKLLIQFQNNGVVDDSQLPKDRFSAERLKGVDSTLKIQPAKLEDSAVYLCASSPRRVSAKNIQYFGAGTRLSVL.

Only a few counts were recorded for this clonotype. V is TRBV27 and J is TRBJ2-3, with 8 bases that match TRBD1. Trimming took 5 bases from V and 1 from J; bases not matched to a gene: 5. CDR3 length equals 15 residues. CDR1 is MNHEY and CDR2 is SMNVEV in the germline V gene (reference sequence). Here the CDR3 reads CASSPDRAGTDTQYF. CDR3 DNA: TGTGCCAGCAGTCCGGACAGGGCGGGCACAGATACGCAGTATTTT.

This clonotype was found a few times. The chain links TRBV6-1 to TRBJ1-6, with TRBD1 identical over 9 bases. The CDR3 has 15 amino acids. CDR1 MNHNS and CDR2 SASEGT come from the germline V gene. The V and J ends lost 7 bases and 10 bases, in that order; junction bases with no gene match: 11. This CDR3 is CASNGQGQVNSPLHF. The CDR3 DNA reads as TGTGCCAGCAACGGACAGGGGCAAGTAAACTCACCCCTCCACTTT.

V and J are TRBV7-2 and TRBJ2-2; D not resolved. V was clipped by 2 bases and J by 0 bases, with 10 bases between them. The germline V gene has CDR1 SGHTA and CDR2 FQGNSA. CDR3 length equals 16 residues. CDR3 nucleotide sequence: TGTGCCAGCAGCTTAAGGTCGGTGGCGAACACCGGGGAGCTGTTTTTT. This codes for CASSLRSVANTGELFF.

This clonotype was counted only a few times. The CDR3 DNA is TGCGCCAGCAGCCAAGATCAGGGCACCGGGGAGCTGTTTTTT. It specifies CASSQDQGTGELFF. The V call is TRBV4-1, the J call TRBJ2-2; possible D gene TRBD1, 5 bases. V lost 0 bases and J lost 4, with 6 bases in between. Germline V lookup: CDR1 MGHRA, CDR2 YSYEKL. The CDR3 is 14 amino acids.

In this sample, this clonotype turned up many times. This chain uses TRBV20-1 with TRBJ1-2; unclear D gene. The V end was cut by 6 bases, the J end by 4 bases, with 18 bases between. The CDR3 is made up of 14 amino acids. Germline V gives CDR1 DFQATT, CDR2 SNEGSKA (reference sequence). The CDR3 reads CSATIRRESYGYTF. Written as DNA, the CDR3 is TGCAGTGCAACAATACGTCGTGAGAGCTATGGCTACACCTTC.

In this sample, this clonotype turned up once. The chain employs TRBV28 and TRBJ2-3; 11 bases line up with TRBD2. The CDR3 loop spans 18 amino acids. The ends lost 6 bases at V and 0 bases at J; junction bases unmatched: 11. The germline CDR1 and CDR2 sequences are MDHEN and SYDVKM. The CDR3 here is CASRPLLLAGESTDTQYF. CDR3 nucleotide sequence: TGTGCCAGCAGACCCCTACTACTAGCGGGGGAAAGCACAGATACGCAGTATTTT.

In its sample, this clonotype was seen a few times. The chain is built from TRBV10-1 and TRBJ1-6; perhaps TRBD1 as D (5 bases). Germline V gene lookup returns CDR1 WNHNN and CDR2 SYGVQD (reference sequence). V shed 6 bases and J shed 7 bases, with 10 bases lying between them. This CDR3 has 13 residues. The CDR3 reads CASRAGLNSPLHF. The CDR3 DNA sequence: TGCGCCAGCAGAGCAGGGCTCAATTCACCCCTCCACTTT.

The genes are TRBV7-9 and TRBJ1-1, with 7 bases fitting TRBD1. The CDR3 runs 15 residues. With 5 bases clipped from V and 6 bases from J, the junction kept 12 bases outside the gene matches. Germline CDR1 and CDR2: SEHNR and FQNEAQ (reference sequence). CDR3 in amino acids: CASSQSTGFIPEAFF. DNA for the CDR3: TGTGCCAGCAGCCAGTCGACAGGGTTCATCCCTGAAGCTTTCTTT.

This clonotype has only a few counts. This sequence joins TRBV7-2 and TRBJ2-2; D gene uncertain. This CDR3 comprises 14 residues. From germline, CDR1 is SGHTA and CDR2 FQGNSA. Trimming shortened V by 6 bases and J by 3 bases, and 11 bases separated the two germline ends. CDR3 sequence reads: CASRTDMDTGELFF. For the CDR3, the DNA is TGTGCCAGCAGGACGGATATGGACACCGGGGAGCTGTTTTTT. Supplemented by reference TRBV7-2 and TRBJ2-2, the full variable domain reads GAGVSQSPSNKVTEKGKDVELRCDPISGHTALYWYRQSLGQGLEFLIYFQGNSAPDKSGLPSDRFSAERTGGSVSTLTIQRTQQEDSAVYLCASRTDMDTGELFFGEGSRLTVL.

The V call is TRBV20-1, the J call TRBJ2-7; perhaps D is TRBD1 or TRBD2 (6 bases each). Germline V gene lookup returns CDR1 DFQATT and CDR2 SNEGSKA (reference sequence). The CDR3 is 19 residues long. The V end lost 3 bases, the J end lost 1 base, and 28 bases lay between the germline ends. Here the CDR3 reads CSASPKFFRGRFLSYEQYF. In DNA form, the CDR3 reads TGCAGTGCTAGCCCCAAGTTCTTTCGGGGGCGATTCCTGTCCTACGAGCAGTACTTC.